This T cell receptor (beta chain) was sequenced during a study of CD8 T cells in ankylosing spondylitis. General study results and limits: The study looked at matched synovial fluid samples from ankylosing spondylitis patients. Disease-linked clones were reported to be significantly enriched there. A TCR beta motif of fewer than ten highly homologous variants seemed to mark ankylosing spondylitis blood. The disease-linked clones had a CD8+ phenotype and low blood frequencies.

As regards this clonotype: Its antigen is not identified.

Quantitative 5'-RACE with molecular barcodes produced the TCR beta libraries. TCRdb passed the 5' RACE reads through MiXCR, listing each CDR3 protein once. The sample has a few hundred thousand distinct CDR3 sequences; roughly 8% are singletons. In germline, CDR1 is MNHEY, CDR2 SVGAGI. This CDR3 is built from 16 residues. Trimming shortened V by 5 bases and J by 5 bases, and 19 bases separated the two germline ends. The receptor was isolated from a male donor with ankylosing spondylitis. V usage is TRBV6-5 and J usage is TRBJ2-1; a possible D gene is TRBD2 (5 bases). The specimen was blood, either unsorted or a sorted T cell fraction (not recorded which). The chain's CDR3 is CASSTQRLLTNNEQFF. The CDR3, as DNA: TGTGCCAGCAGTACTCAGCGGCTCCTAACTAACAATGAGCAGTTCTTC.